Listed below are T cell receptor beta chains from one sample, sequenced in a study of shared clonotypes between healthy human individuals. The protocol was immunoSEQ multiplex PCR, while the TCRdb copy is restricted to in-frame clones and leaves out a portion. The sample carries about 2 million clones, roughly 94% recorded once. Input material: naive CD4+ T cells sorted from blood. These receptors were taken from a man younger than 30 in good health. The CDR3 runs from the conserved cysteine through the conserved F or W. D genes are given only for firm matches. Some rows have no size entry. The others give once, few or many, or a class for an expanded clone.

TRBJ1-1	NA	TRBV29-1	NA	CSVENWAMNTEAFF	TGCAGCGTTGAAAATTGGGCCATGAACACTGAAGCTTTCTTT
TRBJ2-1	TRBD2	TRBV6-1	once	CASSEQLAGSNEQFF	TGTGCCAGCAGTGAACAGTTAGCGGGATCCAATGAGCAGTTCTTC
TRBJ1-1	NA	TRBV7-8	NA	CASSLLDRTEAFF	TGTGCCAGCAGCCTCCTAGATCGCACTGAAGCTTTCTTT
TRBJ2-7	TRBD2	TRBV18	NA	CASARAPGGRYYEQYF	TGTGCCAGCGCAAGGGCCCCGGGAGGCCGTTACTACGAGCAGTACTTC
TRBJ2-3	TRBD1	TRBV10-3	NA	CAISGGQGSTDTQYF	TGTGCCATCAGTGGCGGACAGGGGAGCACAGATACGCAGTATTTT
TRBJ2-2	TRBD2	TRBV5-1	NA	CASTGLAGNTGELFF	TGCGCCAGCACGGGACTAGCGGGAAACACCGGGGAGCTGTTTTTT
TRBJ1-5	NA	TRBV11-2	NA	CASSLEYGQGLGQPQHF	TGTGCCAGCAGCTTAGAGTATGGTCAGGGTTTAGGTCAGCCCCAGCATTTT
TRBJ1-1	NA	TRBV11-2	NA	CASFAAGTTSFF	NA
TRBJ2-1	TRBD1	TRBV6-5	NA	CASSRQGGINEQFF	TGTGCCAGTAGCCGACAGGGGGGGATCAATGAGCAGTTCTTC
TRBJ2-1	TRBD1	TRBV2	NA	CASSGSQGANNEQFF	TGTGCCAGCAGTGGGAGCCAGGGGGCCAACAATGAGCAGTTCTTC
TRBJ2-3	NA	TRBV5-1	NA	CASSLGAGSGPTDTQYF	TGCGCCAGCAGCTTGGGGGCTGGTAGCGGCCCTACAGATACGCAGTATTTT
TRBJ1-2	NA	TRBV4-2	NA	CASSQGAGLGYGYTF	TGTGCCAGCAGCCAAGGAGCAGGGTTAGGCTATGGCTACACCTTC
TRBJ1-1	NA	TRBV7-9	NA	CASSQSDRPSTEAFF	TGTGCCAGCAGCCAAAGCGACAGGCCTTCCACTGAAGCTTTCTTT
TRBJ1-1	TRBD1	TRBV6-5	NA	CASSRRQGTEAFF	TGTGCCAGCAGCCGAAGACAGGGCACTGAAGCTTTCTTT
TRBJ2-2	TRBD2	TRBV10-3	NA	CAISSGGSTGELFF	TGTGCCATCTCCAGCGGGGGAAGCACCGGGGAGCTGTTTTTT
TRBJ1-5	NA	TRBV30	NA	CAWSQGRANQPQHF	TGTGCCTGGAGCCAGGGGAGGGCCAATCAGCCCCAGCATTTT
TRBJ2-3	NA	TRBV27	NA	CATRGVIPVGTDTQYF	TGTGCCACCAGGGGCGTCATACCCGTAGGCACAGATACGCAGTATTTT
TRBJ2-1	TRBD2	TRBV7-2	NA	CASSLGLAGGGEQFF	TGTGCCAGCAGCTTGGGACTAGCGGGAGGGGGTGAGCAGTTCTTC
TRBJ2-6	NA	TRBV30	few	CAWRHSGANVLTF	TGTGCCTGGAGGCACTCTGGGGCCAACGTCCTGACTTTC
TRBJ2-7	TRBD1	TRBV18	NA	CASSPGTGSSYEQYF	TGTGCCAGCTCACCAGGGACAGGGTCATCCTACGAGCAGTACTTC
TRBJ2-1	NA	TRBV4-1	NA	CASSQEGRGSYNEQFF	TGCGCCAGCAGCCAAGAAGGAAGGGGCTCCTACAATGAGCAGTTCTTC
TRBJ2-3	NA	TRBV7-9	NA	CASSLSLGADTQYF	TGTGCCAGCAGCTTATCTCTAGGGGCAGATACGCAGTATTTT
TRBJ2-7	TRBD2	TRBV4-2	NA	CASSQGTSYIEQYF	TGTGCCAGCAGCCAAGGGACTAGCTATATCGAGCAGTACTTC
TRBJ2-2	NA	TRBV2	once	CASSEVARTNTGELFF	TGTGCCAGCAGTGAAGTGGCTAGGACGAACACCGGGGAGCTGTTTTTT
TRBJ2-7	NA	TRBV11-2	few	CASSGTYLGTYEQYF	TGTGCCAGCAGCGGTACCTACCTGGGCACCTACGAGCAGTACTTC
TRBJ2-5	NA	TRBV10-3	NA	CAIKQGPGETQYF	TGTGCCATCAAGCAGGGTCCGGGAGAGACCCAGTACTTC
TRBJ2-2	TRBD2	TRBV6-5	NA	CASSYQLAGVTGELFF	TGTGCCAGCAGTTATCAGCTAGCGGGAGTAACCGGGGAGCTGTTTTTT